The rows below give T cell receptor beta chains drawn from one sample of a study of human T cells and chemical hapten exposure. TCRdb independently ran MiXCR on the RACE reads; one entry per CDR3 protein. The table shows about 54,000 distinct CDR3 sequences, with about 9.9% occurring only once. The input for sequencing was whole blood, taken in connection with sensitization to the hapten diphenylcyclopropenone (DPC). These receptors all stem from a woman between 45 and 65 years old with alopecia areata. Some clones in this sample may be carry-over from other donors' samples. CDR3s include the opening cysteine and the closing phenylalanine or tryptophan. D genes are given only for firm matches. The listing skips clone size in some rows; elsewhere it reads once, few, many or a size class.

>TRBV7-6|many|TRBD1|TRBJ2-2
TGTGCCAGCGGGAGGTCTCCGGGACAGGCGACCGGGGAGCTGTTTTTT
CASGRSPGQATGELFF
>TRBV6-1|many|TRBD1|TRBJ1-5
TGTGCCGCGTCAACTCAGCGAGGGGGCCCGGCTCAGCCCCAGCATTTT
CAASTQRGGPAQPQHF
>TRBV20-1|few|.|TRBJ2-7
TGCAGTGCTAGAGACTCCCGCGAGCAGTACTTC
CSARDSREQYF
>TRBV7-2|many|TRBD2|TRBJ2-7
TGTGCCAGCAGCTTAGGGCTAGCGGGGGCCTACGAGCAGTACTTC
CASSLGLAGAYEQYF
>TRBV29-1|few|.|TRBJ1-5
TGCAGCGTTGAAGTACAGGTCAATCAGCCCCAGCATTTT
CSVEVQVNQPQHF
>TRBV12-3/TRBV12-4|many|.|TRBJ1-3
TGTGCCAGCAGTTTAGGAAGGAAAGGAAACACCATATATTTT
CASSLGRKGNTIYF
>TRBV7-6|.|.|TRBJ2-7
TGTGCCAGCAGCATATACGGGACTGCCGAGGGTTACGAGCAGTACTTC
CASSIYGTAEGYEQYF
>TRBV5-6|.|TRBD1|TRBJ2-7
TGTGCCAGCAGCCCAGCGACAGGGTACGAGCAGTACTTC
CASSPATGYEQYF
>TRBV6-5|many|.|TRBJ1-2
TGTGCCAGCAGCCCCGGGGGGCCAGGGCGCGGCTACACCTTC
CASSPGGPGRGYTF
>TRBV15|many|.|TRBJ1-4
TGTGCCACCAGCAGAGTCCCTATGGGGGAAAAACTGTTTTTT
CATSRVPMGEKLFF
>TRBV4-1|.|TRBD2|TRBJ2-1
TGCGCCAGCAGCCAAGGACTAGCGGGGGGGCCCTATGAGCAGTTCTTC
CASSQGLAGGPYEQFF
>TRBV6-5|few|.|TRBJ1-5
TGTGCCAGCAGTAACCCGGGTCAGCCCCAGCATTTT
CASSNPGQPQHF
>TRBV29-1|many|.|TRBJ1-1
TGCAGCGTTTCGGAGGGGGGAAACACTGAAGCTTTCTTT
CSVSEGGNTEAFF
>TRBV24-1|many|.|TRBJ1-2
TGTGCCACCAGTGATTGGGGGGAAGGCTACACCTTC
CATSDWGEGYTF
>TRBV5-1|many|TRBD1|TRBJ1-2
TGCGCCAGCAGCTTGGAGCCCCACAGGGGCGCTAACTATGGCTACACCTTC
CASSLEPHRGANYGYTF
>TRBV2|many|.|TRBJ2-7
TGTGCCAGCAGTACACCCCACCGGGACCCAGCCAGTGAGCAGTACTTC
CASSTPHRDPASEQYF
>TRBV7-2|.|.|TRBJ2-5
TGTGCCAGCAGTAAACAGAAACCCCAAGAGACCCAGTACTTC
CASSKQKPQETQYF
>TRBV6-5|many|.|TRBJ1-1
TGTGCCAGCAGCGGGCCGTACACTGAAGCTTTCTTT
CASSGPYTEAFF
>TRBV19|.|TRBD1|TRBJ1-5
TGTGCCAGTAGCCAGGGACAGGGTCAGCCCCAGCATTTT
CASSQGQGQPQHF
>TRBV5-5|.|.|TRBJ2-7
TGTGCCAGCAGTTCTGAGCCCGTCTTATCGGACGAGCAGTACTTC
CASSSEPVLSDEQYF
>TRBV6-2/TRBV6-3|.|.|TRBJ1-5
TGTGCCAGCAGGAAAATTAGCAATCAGCCCCAGCATTTT
CASRKISNQPQHF
>TRBV6-2/TRBV6-3|few|.|TRBJ2-3
TGTGCCAGCAGTTGGGGCGGCGGGAGCACAGATACGCAGTATTTT
CASSWGGGSTDTQYF
>TRBV28|.|TRBD1|TRBJ1-1
TGTGCCAGCAGTTTACACAACAGGGGACCTGAAGCCTTCTTT
CASSLHNRGPEAFF
>TRBV4-2|few|.|TRBJ2-5
TGTGCCAGCAGCCAAGTGGACTATCAAGAGACCCAGTACTTC
CASSQVDYQETQYF
>TRBV25-1|.|TRBD1|TRBJ1-6
TGTGCCAGCAGTGCGCGGGACAGGAGCTCACCCCTCCACTTT
CASSARDRSSPLHF
>TRBV28|few|TRBD1|TRBJ2-6
TGTGCCAGCAGCGCTACCGGGACAGGTGCCTCTGGGGCCAACGTCCTGACTTTC
CASSATGTGASGANVLTF
>TRBV5-1|.|TRBD1|TRBJ2-3
TGCGCCAGCAGCCCCGGGGACAGCCTTTCATCATCAACGCAGTATTTT
CASSPGDSLSSSTQYF
>TRBV27|many|.|TRBJ1-1
TGTGCCAGCAGTTTATATGGCAGCATGAACACTGAAGCTTTCTTT
CASSLYGSMNTEAFF
>TRBV19|few|.|TRBJ1-2
TGTGCCAGTAAAATCGGGGGATCGAATGGCTACACCTTC
CASKIGGSNGYTF
>TRBV28|many|.|TRBJ1-5
TGTGCCAGCACCCGATGGGAGGGGGATCAGCCCCAGCATTTT
CASTRWEGDQPQHF
>TRBV7-2|.|TRBD1|TRBJ2-4
TGTGCCAGCAGCCCGACGGGACAGGGAATTCAGTACTTC
CASSPTGQGIQYF
>TRBV20-1|many|.|TRBJ1-5
TGCAGTGCTAGATCTAGCAATCAGCCCCAGCATTTT
CSARSSNQPQHF